This is a list of T cell receptor beta chains from one sample in a study of T cells in Graves' hyperthyroidism and ophthalmopathy. TCRdb re-called the multiplex PCR reads with MiXCR, one entry per CDR3 protein. In the table there are roughly 650,000 distinct CDR3 sequences, around 15% of which are singletons. What was sequenced was blood. Source of these receptors: a woman in her thirties or forties with Graves' ophthalmopathy. CDR3s include the opening cysteine and the closing phenylalanine or tryptophan. A D gene is named only where the DNA matches it firmly. The size field is filled for only some rows; it gives once, few, many or a size class.

size	V	J	D	CDR3	DNA
many	TRBV6-2/TRBV6-3	TRBJ2-3	NA	CASRELDTQYF	TGTGCCAGCAGGGAACTGGATACGCAGTATTTT
many	TRBV2	TRBJ2-3	TRBD2	CASSDLAGGVAQYF	TGTGCCAGCAGTGATTTAGCGGGAGGAGTCGCGCAGTATTTT
NA	TRBV4-1	TRBJ1-1	NA	CASSQDELEAFF	TGCGCCAGCAGCCAAGACGAGCTAGAAGCTTTCTTT
many	TRBV15	TRBJ2-1	TRBD2	CATSVGTSGGYNEQFF	TGTGCCACCAGCGTGGGGACTAGCGGGGGTTACAATGAGCAGTTCTTC
many	TRBV7-2	TRBJ2-3	NA	CASSRGESDTQYF	TGTGCCAGCAGCAGGGGAGAGTCAGATACGCAGTATTTT
many	TRBV6-1	TRBJ2-3	NA	CASSVSGIYTDTQYF	TGTGCCAGCAGCGTAAGCGGTATTTACACAGATACGCAGTATTTT
NA	TRBV20-1	TRBJ2-3	TRBD1	CSAENRGDTQYF	TGCAGTGCTGAGAACAGGGGAGATACGCAGTATTTT
NA	TRBV4-1	TRBJ1-1	NA	CASSQDAGGRYTEAFF	TGCGCCAGCAGCCAAGATGCCGGGGGCAGATACACTGAAGCTTTCTTT
few	TRBV6-1	TRBJ1-4	NA	CASSPGGLSEKLFF	TGTGCCAGCAGCCCCGGTGGGTTGAGTGAAAAACTGTTTTTT
many	TRBV12-3/TRBV12-4	TRBJ2-1	NA	CASSLEGPSYNEQFF	TGTGCCAGCAGCCTGGAGGGCCCCTCCTACAATGAGCAGTTCTTC
few	TRBV6-5	TRBJ2-6	NA	CASSYRVGNSGANVLTF	TGTGCCAGCAGTTACAGGGTCGGCAACTCTGGGGCCAACGTCCTGACTTTC
NA	TRBV2	TRBJ1-6	NA	CASSEVPGDNSPLHF	TGTGCCAGCAGTGAGGTTCCAGGGGATAATTCACCCCTCCACTTT
many	TRBV6-1	TRBJ2-5	NA	CATQAGGAGETQYF	TGTGCCACCCAGGCAGGGGGGGCCGGAGAGACCCAGTACTTC
NA	TRBV5-1	TRBJ2-1	TRBD2	CASSLVEAGDNEQFF	TGCGCCAGCAGCTTGGTAGAAGCGGGGGACAATGAGCAGTTCTTC
NA	TRBV2	TRBJ2-4	TRBD2	CASSGGLAGMGLAKNIQYF	TGTGCCAGCAGTGGAGGACTAGCGGGAATGGGTTTAGCCAAAAACATTCAGTACTTC
many	TRBV29-1	TRBJ1-1	NA	CSVDRGMNTEAFF	TGCAGCGTTGATAGAGGGATGAACACTGAAGCTTTCTTT
few	TRBV2	TRBJ2-3	TRBD2	CASSSGGLRWEYF	TGTGCCAGCTCTAGCGGGGGCCTTCGATGGGAGTATTTT
few	TRBV7-9	TRBJ2-1	NA	CASTRDRGSRLAGEFGYNEQFF	TGTGCCAGCACCCGGGACAGGGGTAGTAGGCTAGCGGGAGAGTTTGGTTACAATGAGCAGTTCTTC
many	TRBV2	TRBJ2-2	TRBD1	CASSDQGAGELFF	TGTGCCAGCAGTGATCAGGGGGCCGGGGAGCTGTTTTTT
many	TRBV20-1	TRBJ2-7	TRBD2	CSAQKRDSSYEQYF	TGCAGTGCCCAAAAGCGGGATAGTAGCTACGAGCAGTACTTC
many	TRBV2	TRBJ1-5	TRBD1	CASSGWTGENQPQHF	TGTGCCAGCAGTGGATGGACAGGGGAAAATCAGCCCCAGCATTTT
NA	TRBV13	TRBJ1-1	NA	CASSFRGRATEAFF	TGTGCCAGCAGCTTCAGAGGTAGGGCCACTGAAGCTTTCTTT
many	TRBV28	TRBJ1-5	NA	CASRPVTGRGNQPQHF	TGTGCCAGCAGACCAGTCACAGGGAGGGGCAATCAGCCCCAGCATTTT
many	TRBV5-1	TRBJ2-7	TRBD1	CASSLAWDSSYEQYF	TGCGCCAGCAGCTTGGCCTGGGACAGCTCCTACGAGCAGTACTTC
many	TRBV28	TRBJ2-2	TRBD1	CASSSPMAGGYTGELFF	TGTGCCAGCAGCTCCCCCATGGCAGGGGGTTACACCGGGGAGCTGTTTTTT
many	TRBV6-1	TRBJ1-1	NA	CASLGRGASMNTEAFF	TGTGCCAGCCTAGGGCGAGGGGCTTCCATGAACACTGAAGCTTTCTTT
many	TRBV7-9	TRBJ2-5	NA	CASSPARLGFETQYF	TGTGCCAGCAGCCCCGCCCGCCTCGGGTTTGAGACCCAGTACTTC
many	TRBV5-1	TRBJ1-2	NA	CASSLGGSGYTF	TGCGCCAGCAGCTTGGGGGGGTCTGGCTACACCTTC
many	TRBV5-1	TRBJ2-7	TRBD2	CASSTQAGSSYEQYF	TGCGCCAGCAGCACCCAAGCGGGGAGCTCCTACGAGCAGTACTTC
many	TRBV5-1	TRBJ1-5	TRBD1	CASSLEGTGNQPQHF	TGCGCCAGCAGCTTGGAAGGGACAGGGAATCAGCCCCAGCATTTT